These T cell receptor beta chains were read from a single sample in a study of blood T cell repertoires in COVID-19. Sequencing was performed with immunoSEQ multiplex PCR; in TCRdb, only in-frame clones are kept and a portion is missing. The top ten clones hold less than 20% of a sample with 150,000 to 200,000 clones, 65% to 85% of them seen once. Sequencing input: peripheral blood. The receptors originated from a woman between 65 and 79 years old who had recovered from COVID-19. Each CDR3 is given with its conserved first and last residue.

TRBJ2-5	TRBV9	15	CASSVQGTPQETQYF
TRBJ2-5	TRBV9	15	CASSVGSGDQETQYF
TRBJ2-2	TRBV11-2	15	CASSLGTGVAGELFF
TRBJ1-1	TRBV3-1/TRBV3-2	15	CASSQAQGPNTEAFF
TRBJ1-4	TRBV30	13	CAWRRGSTEKLFF
TRBJ1-2	TRBV4-1	14	CASSHGGRSGGYTF
TRBJ2-3	TRBV10-3	16	CAISDQGPGSPDTQYF
TRBJ2-3	TRBV20-1	17	CSAGGLAGGPGADTQYF
TRBJ1-2	TRBV2	17	CASSGHLRGGPNYGYTF
TRBJ2-2	TRBV20-1	15	CSASQLAGATGELFF
TRBJ2-1	TRBV7-3	16	CASSQDRGVVSEEQFF
TRBJ2-3	TRBV6-1	15	CASSELADHTDTQYF
TRBJ1-2	TRBV6-1	12	CASSEQGFGYTF
TRBJ2-3	TRBV19	14	CASSPGLLSDTQYF
TRBJ2-3	TRBV4-3	22	CASSQRGPHGGGAWASTDTQYF
TRBJ2-2	TRBV7-3	15	CASSPRTANTGELFF
TRBJ2-7	TRBV27	15	CASSTPSPQLGEQYF
TRBJ1-4	TRBV30	14	CAWRGTLRHEKLFF
TRBJ2-2	TRBV5-1	15	CASSSLGGPAGELFF
TRBJ2-5	TRBV5-1	15	CASSWAGLAGETQYF
TRBJ2-7	TRBV5-1	15	CASSLGAGDSYEQYF
TRBJ1-1	TRBV9	15	CASSPQGLMNTEAFF
TRBJ2-7	TRBV12-3/TRBV12-4	13	CASRMTGGLERYF
TRBJ2-7	TRBV15	16	CATSRELERGPYEQYF
TRBJ2-7	TRBV7-6	14	CASSLGQGGREQYF
TRBJ2-1	TRBV4-1	18	CASSQEGLPAGSLNEQFF
TRBJ1-2	TRBV6-6	13	CASFDGSGVGYTF
TRBJ2-1	TRBV5-6	14	CASIAQWPYNEQFF